Listed below are T cell receptor beta chains from one sample, sequenced in a study of shared clonotypes between healthy human individuals. Sequencing used immunoSEQ multiplex PCR; TCRdb keeps in-frame clones, though not all of them. The table lists about 2.1 million clones, roughly 95% of them singletons, with approximately 1.6% in the top ten. Material for sequencing was naive CD8+ T cells from PBMCs. The receptors were sampled from a man between 18 and 35 years old in good health. Some clones in this sample may be carry-over from other donors' samples. Each CDR3 is given with its conserved first and last residue. The D gene is left open where the match is weak. Clone size appears in some rows only: once, few, many, or a class for an expanded clone.

clone_size	j_call	v_call	d_call	cdr3_nt	cdr3_aa
once	TRBJ2-1	TRBV7-9	.	TGTGCCAGCAGCTTTGGGGGCTCCAATGAGCAGTTCTTC	CASSFGGSNEQFF
.	TRBJ2-7	TRBV6-5	TRBD1	TGTGCCAGCAGGCCCCGGACAGGGGACTACGAGCAGTACTTC	CASRPRTGDYEQYF
.	TRBJ2-1	TRBV6-5	.	TGTGCCAGCAGTTACCGTGAGGCAGGAGGGGGCGATGAGCAGTTCTTC	CASSYREAGGGDEQFF
.	TRBJ1-1	TRBV27	TRBD1	TGTGCCAGCAGTTTTTTAGGGACAGCTTTGAACACTGAAGCTTTCTTT	CASSFLGTALNTEAFF
.	TRBJ2-5	TRBV11-3	TRBD1	TGTGCCAGCAGCTTAGAAATTGGGACAGCAGAGACCCAGTACTTC	CASSLEIGTAETQYF
.	TRBJ2-3	TRBV7-9	TRBD2	TGTGCCAGCAGCTTAGATTTAGCGGGAGGCCGGGTAACGCAGTATTTT	CASSLDLAGGRVTQYF
.	TRBJ2-7	TRBV5-1	TRBD2	TGCGCCAGCAGTTGGACTAGCGGGAGGGCCGATCACGAGCAGTACTTC	CASSWTSGRADHEQYF
.	TRBJ2-7	TRBV5-1	TRBD1	TGCGCCAGCAGCTTGGCAACCGGGACAGTCTCCGAGCAGTACTTC	CASSLATGTVSEQYF
.	TRBJ2-1	TRBV2	TRBD1	TGTGCCAGCAGTGACTGGCGTGGGACAGTCAACAATGAGCAGTTCTTC	CASSDWRGTVNNEQFF
.	TRBJ1-2	TRBV2	TRBD1	TGTGCCAGCAATGACAGGGACTCCTATGGCTACACCTTC	CASNDRDSYGYTF
.	TRBJ2-7	TRBV18	TRBD2	TGTGCCAGCTCACTTTCACTAGCGGGAGGGATATCCTACGAGCAGTACTTC	CASSLSLAGGISYEQYF
.	TRBJ2-7	TRBV7-2	TRBD1	TGTGCCAGCAGCCCGGGGACAGGGGTCCACGAGCAGTACTTC	CASSPGTGVHEQYF
.	TRBJ2-5	TRBV28	TRBD2	TGTGCCAGCAGTTTATGGGGAGGGAGGGCAGAGACCCAGTACTTC	CASSLWGGRAETQYF
.	TRBJ1-1	TRBV29-1	.	TGCAGCGTTGAAGCCTTGCTAGGGGCGAGGTACACTGAAGCTTTCTTT	CSVEALLGARYTEAFF
.	TRBJ2-1	TRBV7-3	.	TGTGCCAGCTGCGTTCACGGGGGTCGTAATGAGCAGTTCTTC	CASCVHGGRNEQFF
.	TRBJ1-3	TRBV28	TRBD1	TGTGCCAGCAGTTCCGGACAGGGGCTCAGTGGAAACACCATATATTTT	CASSSGQGLSGNTIYF
.	TRBJ2-7	TRBV4-1	.	TGCGCCAGCAGCCCGACTAGTGGGGCCTACGAGCAGTACTTC	CASSPTSGAYEQYF
.	TRBJ2-5	TRBV7-8	TRBD1	TGTGCCAGCAGCCCGGACAGGGACAGCCAAGAGACCCAGTACTTC	CASSPDRDSQETQYF
.	TRBJ2-7	TRBV9	TRBD2	TGTGCCAGCAGTGATACTAGCGGGAGGGCGGGCGAGCAGTACTTC	CASSDTSGRAGEQYF
few	TRBJ2-2	TRBV29-1	.	TGCAGCTGGACACGCAACACCGGGGAGCTGTTTTTT	CSWTRNTGELFF
.	TRBJ2-7	TRBV27	TRBD1	TGTGCCAGCAGTGGGACAGGGAACGAGCAGTACTTC	CASSGTGNEQYF
.	TRBJ2-7	TRBV28	.	TGTGCCAGCAGAACAGCATTTAGGGGGTACGAGCAGTACTTC	CASRTAFRGYEQYF
.	TRBJ1-1	TRBV4-3	.	TGCGCCAGCCGAGCCTCCCTCCGGGAAGCGTTGAACACTGAAGCTTTCTTT	CASRASLREALNTEAFF
.	TRBJ1-4	TRBV2	.	TGTGCCAGCAGTCAGATCTGGCTCGTGGTAAAGAATGAAAAACTGTTTTTT	CASSQIWLVVKNEKLFF
.	TRBJ2-2	TRBV4-1	.	TGCGCCAGCAGCCAAGGTAACACCGGGGAGCTGTTTTTT	CASSQGNTGELFF
.	TRBJ2-5	TRBV7-9	TRBD2	TGTGCCAGCACCAACCTCCGGGGGGAGGAGACCCAGTACTTC	CASTNLRGEETQYF
.	TRBJ2-1	TRBV7-6	.	TGTGCCAGCAGCTTATTCGGGAACAATGAGCAGTTCTTC	CASSLFGNNEQFF
.	TRBJ2-7	TRBV7-9	TRBD1	TGTGCCAGCAGCGACAGGGGGGGGTACGAGCAGTACTTC	CASSDRGGYEQYF
.	TRBJ2-1	TRBV4-3	.	TGCGCCAGCAGCCAAGATTGGGGGGCGGCGGAATCTGGTCTCTTC	CASSQDWGAAESGLF
once	TRBJ2-7	TRBV2	.	TGTGCCAGCAGAGCAGGGGAGAACGAGCAGTACTTC	CASRAGENEQYF
.	TRBJ2-7	TRBV5-1	.	TGCGCCAGCAGCTTGAGACCCTTTTCGACCTACGAGCAGTACTTC	CASSLRPFSTYEQYF
.	TRBJ2-7	TRBV28	TRBD2	TGTGCCAGCAGTTTATCGGGGGGGTCCTACGAGCAGTACTTC	CASSLSGGSYEQYF
.	TRBJ2-1	TRBV28	.	TGTGCCAGCAGTCGACCCCCCGGGACGGAATTCTACAATGAGCAGTTCTTC	CASSRPPGTEFYNEQFF
.	TRBJ2-1	TRBV7-9	.	TGTGCCAGCAGCCCCCGGGACGAGAATAGGGGGATTGAGCAGTTCTTC	CASSPRDENRGIEQFF
.	TRBJ2-5	TRBV6-1	.	TGTGCCAGCAGTGAAGCGTATGCGGGGGCCCTTTTGGAGACCCAGTACTTC	CASSEAYAGALLETQYF
.	TRBJ1-6	TRBV30	TRBD1	TGTGCCTGGAGTGTCGGGACAGGGGATTCACCCCTCCACTTT	CAWSVGTGDSPLHF
.	TRBJ2-1	TRBV11-2	TRBD2	TGTGCCAGCAGCTTACCGGGACTAGCGGGCGGGAAGGGGTACAATGAGCAGTTCTTC	CASSLPGLAGGKGYNEQFF
.	TRBJ2-3	TRBV19	.	TGTGCCAGTAGTAAACGGCCGGGACGAACTAGCACAGATACGCAGTATTTT	CASSKRPGRTSTDTQYF
.	TRBJ1-5	TRBV10-2	.	TGCGCCAGCAGTGAGAGGGGCGGGGGCAATCAGCCCCAGCATTTT	CASSERGGGNQPQHF
.	TRBJ1-1	TRBV11-2	TRBD1	TGTGCCAGCAGCAGCCGGGACAGGGGGCCTGAAGCTTTCTTT	CASSSRDRGPEAFF
.	TRBJ2-1	TRBV15	TRBD2	TGTGCCACCAGCATCGGGACTAGCGGGAGTGTGGGCAATGAGCAGTTCTTC	CATSIGTSGSVGNEQFF
.	TRBJ2-7	TRBV21-1	.	TGTGCCAGCAGCAAAGGGGCCGGGACAGGTGCGGTTCGGGATTACGAGCAGTACTTC	CASSKGAGTGAVRDYEQYF
.	TRBJ2-2	TRBV2	.	TGTGCCAGCAAGGCTGGGGACACCGGGGAGCTGTTTTTT	CASKAGDTGELFF
.	TRBJ2-3	TRBV7-9	TRBD1	TGTGCCAGCAGCCCATCCGGGACAGGGTATCTCACAGATACGCAGTATTTT	CASSPSGTGYLTDTQYF